Listed below are T cell receptor beta chains from one sample, sequenced in a study of CD8 T cells in Susac syndrome. MiXCR, run by TCRdb on the immunoSEQ multiplex PCR reads, gives a single entry per CDR3 protein. The table includes 110,000 to 150,000 distinct CDR3 sequences, under 97% detected once. Sequenced sample: CD4+ T cells from PBMCs. The receptors stem from a human donor with Susac syndrome. Both conserved end residues are part of each CDR3. The order of the fields is J gene, clone size, V gene, D gene, CDR3 protein, CDR3 DNA. A D gene is named only where the DNA matches it firmly. For some rows the clone size is stated as once, few or many, or as a class when expanded; others skip it.

TRBJ2-1	-	TRBV29-1	TRBD1	CSVEEMTGPYEQFF	TGCAGCGTTGAAGAAATGACAGGGCCCTATGAGCAGTTCTTC
TRBJ2-7	-	TRBV4-1	TRBD1	CASSQPGDSYEQYF	TGCGCCAGCAGCCAGCCCGGGGACAGCTACGAGCAGTACTTC
TRBJ2-1	-	TRBV14	-	CASSYDRPYNEQFF	TGTGCCAGCAGCTATGACAGGCCCTACAATGAGCAGTTCTTC
TRBJ2-4	-	TRBV20-1	TRBD2	CSARELTGTIGGNIQYF	TGCAGTGCTAGGGAACTGACGGGGACTATCGGGGGAAACATTCAGTACTTC
TRBJ2-1	once	TRBV6-5	-	CASSYSGAPYNEQFF	TGTGCCAGCAGTTACTCGGGGGCCCCCTACAATGAGCAGTTCTTC
TRBJ2-3	-	TRBV29-1	-	CSVRGTSKGLDTQYF	TGCAGCGTCCGGGGAACCTCTAAGGGGTTGGATACGCAGTATTTT
TRBJ1-2	-	TRBV6-5	TRBD1	CASSQGSTGGHGYTF	TGTGCCAGCAGTCAGGGGAGCACAGGGGGGCATGGCTACACCTTC
TRBJ2-7	-	TRBV11-2	TRBD2	CASSLRLAGGQYF	TGTGCCAGCAGCTTAAGACTAGCGGGAGGACAGTACTTC
TRBJ2-1	-	TRBV20-1	TRBD2	CSAMLRLAGNEQFF	TGCAGTGCTATGCTCAGACTAGCTGGCAATGAGCAGTTCTTC
TRBJ2-2	-	TRBV19	TRBD2	CASSIAFVRREGENTGELFF	TGTGCCAGTAGTATAGCCTTCGTTCGGCGGGAGGGAGAGAACACCGGGGAGCTGTTTTTT
TRBJ1-4	-	TRBV18	-	CASSPRTANEKLFF	TGTGCCAGCTCACCACGGACAGCTAATGAAAAACTGTTTTTT
TRBJ1-1	-	TRBV18	-	CASSPVADTEAFF	TGTGCCAGCTCACCGGTGGCGGACACTGAAGCTTTCTTT
TRBJ2-2	-	TRBV14	-	CASSRSRGTGELFF	TGTGCCAGCAGCCGAAGCAGGGGAACCGGGGAGCTGTTTTTT
TRBJ2-5	-	TRBV9	TRBD1	CASSGRTGAEGAQYF	TGTGCCAGCAGCGGACGGACAGGGGCCGAGGGGGCCCAGTACTTC
TRBJ2-7	-	TRBV29-1	-	CSVAAFGNEQYF	TGCAGCGTTGCAGCTTTTGGCAACGAGCAGTACTTC
TRBJ2-3	-	TRBV3-1	-	CASSQSVSTDTQYF	TGTGCCAGCAGCCAATCAGTCAGCACAGATACGCAGTATTTT
TRBJ2-2	-	TRBV20-1	-	CSARPRVTRGTGELFF	TGCAGTGCTAGGCCAAGGGTTACCCGAGGCACCGGGGAGCTGTTTTTT
TRBJ2-5	-	TRBV25-1	TRBD2	CASSAASSGGAPETQYF	TGTGCCAGCAGTGCCGCCTCGAGCGGGGGGGCCCCAGAGACCCAGTACTTC
TRBJ1-6	-	TRBV5-1	-	CASSSMGVTGSPLHF	TGCGCCAGCAGCTCGATGGGTGTGACTGGCTCACCCCTCCACTTT
TRBJ2-3	-	TRBV19	-	CASSSQGTPGTDTQYF	TGTGCCAGTAGTTCCCAAGGGACGCCTGGCACAGATACGCAGTATTTT
TRBJ2-7	once	TRBV5-4	-	CASSLEGTYEQYF	TGTGCCAGCAGCTTGGAAGGCACCTACGAGCAGTACTTC
TRBJ2-3	-	TRBV29-1	-	CSVRQGATDTQYF	TGCAGCGTTCGGCAGGGAGCCACAGATACGCAGTATTTT
TRBJ2-5	-	TRBV29-1	-	CSARERPSQETQYF	TGCAGCGCCCGTGAGAGGCCCTCCCAAGAGACCCAGTACTTC
TRBJ2-4	-	TRBV19	-	CASSMQNIQYF	TGTGCCAGTAGTATGCAAAACATTCAGTACTTC
TRBJ2-1	once	TRBV30	-	CAWSVEQGTSHNEQFF	TGTGCCTGGAGTGTGGAACAGGGGACTTCCCACAATGAGCAGTTCTTC
TRBJ1-1	-	TRBV18	-	CASSQGKNTEAFF	TGTGCCAGCTCACAGGGGAAGAACACTGAAGCTTTCTTT
TRBJ1-3	-	TRBV12-3/TRBV12-4	-	CASNLGDVRNTIYF	TGTGCCAGCAACCTCGGGGACGTTCGAAACACCATATATTTT
TRBJ2-5	-	TRBV12-3/TRBV12-4	TRBD1	CASSRGQGQETQYF	TGTGCCAGCAGTCGCGGACAGGGCCAAGAGACCCAGTACTTC
TRBJ1-3	-	TRBV7-9	-	CASSPRPQDPGNTIYF	TGTGCCAGCAGCCCAAGGCCGCAGGACCCAGGGAACACCATATATTTT
TRBJ1-4	-	TRBV29-1	-	CSVSSSGATNEKLFF	TGCAGCGTTTCATCTTCAGGGGCAACTAATGAAAAACTGTTTTTT
TRBJ2-2	-	TRBV29-1	-	CSVLTGANTGELFF	TGCAGCGTCTTGACAGGAGCGAACACCGGGGAGCTGTTTTTT
TRBJ2-3	-	TRBV20-1	TRBD2	CSARVTAGEAGTDTQYF	TGCAGTGCTAGAGTCACAGCGGGAGAAGCCGGCACAGATACGCAGTATTTT